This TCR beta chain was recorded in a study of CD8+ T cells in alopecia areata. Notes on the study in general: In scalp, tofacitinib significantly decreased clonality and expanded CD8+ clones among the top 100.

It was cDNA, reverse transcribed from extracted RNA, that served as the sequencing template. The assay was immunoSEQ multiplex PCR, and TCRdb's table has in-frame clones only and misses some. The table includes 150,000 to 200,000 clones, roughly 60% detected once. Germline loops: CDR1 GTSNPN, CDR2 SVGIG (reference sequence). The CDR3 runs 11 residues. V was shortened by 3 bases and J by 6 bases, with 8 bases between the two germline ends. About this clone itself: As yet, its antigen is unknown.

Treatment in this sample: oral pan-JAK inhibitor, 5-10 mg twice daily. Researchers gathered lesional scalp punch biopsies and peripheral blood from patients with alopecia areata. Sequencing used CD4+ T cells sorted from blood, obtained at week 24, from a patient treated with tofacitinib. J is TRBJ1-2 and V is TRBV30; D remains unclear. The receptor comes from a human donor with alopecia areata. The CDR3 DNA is TGTGCCTGGAGATCAGTGGATGGCTACACCTTC. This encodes CAWRSVDGYTF.